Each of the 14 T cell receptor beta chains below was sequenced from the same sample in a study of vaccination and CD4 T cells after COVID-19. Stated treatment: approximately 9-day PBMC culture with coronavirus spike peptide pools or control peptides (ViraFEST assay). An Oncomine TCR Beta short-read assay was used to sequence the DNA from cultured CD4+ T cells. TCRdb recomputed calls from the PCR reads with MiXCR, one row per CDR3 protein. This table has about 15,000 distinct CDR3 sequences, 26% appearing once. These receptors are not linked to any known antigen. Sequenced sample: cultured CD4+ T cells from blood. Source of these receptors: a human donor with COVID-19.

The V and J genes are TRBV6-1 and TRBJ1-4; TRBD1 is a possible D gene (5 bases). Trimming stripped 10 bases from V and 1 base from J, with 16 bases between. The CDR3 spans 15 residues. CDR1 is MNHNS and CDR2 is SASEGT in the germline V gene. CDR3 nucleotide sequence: TGTGCCACCCGGGGGGGAATACAAACTAATGAAAAACTGTTTTTT. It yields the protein CATRGGIQTNEKLFF.

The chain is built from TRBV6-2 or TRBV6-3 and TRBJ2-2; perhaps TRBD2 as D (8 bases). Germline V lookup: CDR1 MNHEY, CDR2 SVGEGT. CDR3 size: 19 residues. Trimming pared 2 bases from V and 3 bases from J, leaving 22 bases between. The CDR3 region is CASSYTVGRGRKDTGELFF. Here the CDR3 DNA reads TGTGCCAGCAGTTACACCGTCGGGAGGGGGCGCAAGGACACCGGGGAGCTGTTTTTT.

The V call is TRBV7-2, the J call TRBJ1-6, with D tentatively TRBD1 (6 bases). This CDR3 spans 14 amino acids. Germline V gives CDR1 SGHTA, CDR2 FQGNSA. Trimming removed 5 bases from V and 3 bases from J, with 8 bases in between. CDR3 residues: CASSGQHYNSPLHF. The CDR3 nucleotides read TGTGCCAGCAGCGGACAGCACTATAATTCACCCCTCCACTTT.

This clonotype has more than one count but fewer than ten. The CDR3 sequence: CASSEYRGSYEQYF. CDR3 nucleotide sequence: TGTGCCAGCAGTGAATATAGGGGTTCCTACGAGCAGTACTTC. The V and J genes are TRBV2 and TRBJ2-7; weak D call: TRBD1 (5 bases). Germline V gene sequence: CDR1 SNHLY, CDR2 FYNNEI. Trimming removed 2 bases from V and 1 base from J, with 9 bases in between. This CDR3 contains 14 residues.

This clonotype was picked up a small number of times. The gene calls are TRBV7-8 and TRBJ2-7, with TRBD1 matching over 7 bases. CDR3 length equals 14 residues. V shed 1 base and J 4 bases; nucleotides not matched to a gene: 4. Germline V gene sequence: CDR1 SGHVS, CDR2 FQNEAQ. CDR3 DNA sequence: TGTGCCAGCAGCTTAGGACAGGGAGCATACGAGCAGTACTTC. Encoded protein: CASSLGQGAYEQYF.

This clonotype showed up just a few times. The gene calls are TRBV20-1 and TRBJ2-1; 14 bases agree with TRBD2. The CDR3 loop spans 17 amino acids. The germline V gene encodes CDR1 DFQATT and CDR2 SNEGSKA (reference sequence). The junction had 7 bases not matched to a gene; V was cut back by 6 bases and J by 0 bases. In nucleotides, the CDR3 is TGCAGTGCCAGGACTAGCGGGGGGTTTAGCTCCTACAATGAGCAGTTCTTC. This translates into CSARTSGGFSSYNEQFF.

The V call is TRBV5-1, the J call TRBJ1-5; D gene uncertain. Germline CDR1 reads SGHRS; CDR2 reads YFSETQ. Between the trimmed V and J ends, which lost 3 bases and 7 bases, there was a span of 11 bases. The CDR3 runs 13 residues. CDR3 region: CASSSYVGQPQHF. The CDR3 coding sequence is TGCGCCAGCAGCTCGTACGTGGGCCAGCCCCAGCATTTT.

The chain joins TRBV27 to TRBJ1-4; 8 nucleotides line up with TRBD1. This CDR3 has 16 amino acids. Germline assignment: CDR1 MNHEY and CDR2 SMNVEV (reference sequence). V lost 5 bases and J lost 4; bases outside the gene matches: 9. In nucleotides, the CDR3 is TGTGCCAGCAGTCCTCGGACAGGGAAGGGTAATGAAAAACTGTTTTTT. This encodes CASSPRTGKGNEKLFF. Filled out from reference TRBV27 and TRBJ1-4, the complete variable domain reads EAQVTQNPRYLITVTGKKLTVTCSQNMNHEYMSWYRQDPGLGLRQIYYSMNVEVTDKGDVPEGYKVSRKEKRNFPLILESPSPNQTSLYFCASSPRTGKGNEKLFFGSGTQLSVL.

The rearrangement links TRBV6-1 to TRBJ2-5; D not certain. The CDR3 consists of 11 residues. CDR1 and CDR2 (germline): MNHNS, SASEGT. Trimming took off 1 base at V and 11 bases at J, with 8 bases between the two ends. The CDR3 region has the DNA TGTGCCAGCAGTGAAGGGTCGGCTCAGTACTTC. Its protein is CASSEGSAQYF.

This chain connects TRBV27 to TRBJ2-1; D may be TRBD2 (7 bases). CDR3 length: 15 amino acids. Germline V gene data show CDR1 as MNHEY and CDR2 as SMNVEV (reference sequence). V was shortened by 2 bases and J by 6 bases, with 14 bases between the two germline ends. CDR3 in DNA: TGTGCCAGCAGTTTAGGGGGGGGGCCGTTCAATGAGCAGTTCTTC. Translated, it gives CASSLGGGPFNEQFF.

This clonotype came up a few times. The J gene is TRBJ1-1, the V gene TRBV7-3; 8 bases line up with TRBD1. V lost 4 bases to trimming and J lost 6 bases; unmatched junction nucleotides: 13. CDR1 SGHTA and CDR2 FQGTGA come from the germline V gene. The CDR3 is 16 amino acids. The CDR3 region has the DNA TGTGCCAGCAGCTCGAGAACCGGGACAGGTATCGCTGAAGCTTTCTTT. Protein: CASSSRTGTGIAEAFF.

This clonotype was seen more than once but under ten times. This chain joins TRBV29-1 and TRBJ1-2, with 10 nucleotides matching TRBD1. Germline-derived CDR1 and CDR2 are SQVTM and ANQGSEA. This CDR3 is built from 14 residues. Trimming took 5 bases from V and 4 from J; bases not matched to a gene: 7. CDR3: CSVTKRTGGYGYTF. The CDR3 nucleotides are TGCAGCGTTACAAAACGGACAGGGGGCTATGGCTACACCTTC.

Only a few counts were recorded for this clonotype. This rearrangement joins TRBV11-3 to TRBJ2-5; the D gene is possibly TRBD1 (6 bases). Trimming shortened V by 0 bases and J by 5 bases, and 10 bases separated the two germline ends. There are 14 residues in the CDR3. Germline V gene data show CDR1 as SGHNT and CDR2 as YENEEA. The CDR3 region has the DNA TGTGCCAGCAGCTTAGATCGGCAGGGGGAGACCCAGTACTTC. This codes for CASSLDRQGETQYF.

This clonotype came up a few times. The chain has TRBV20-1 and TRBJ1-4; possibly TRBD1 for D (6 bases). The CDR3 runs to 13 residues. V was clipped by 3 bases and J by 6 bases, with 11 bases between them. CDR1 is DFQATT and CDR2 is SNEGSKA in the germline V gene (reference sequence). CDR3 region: CSASRGEDEKLFF. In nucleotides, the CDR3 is TGCAGTGCTAGTAGGGGGGAGGATGAAAAACTGTTTTTT.